This paragraph covers one TCR beta chain sequence. Its antigen is not identified. This sample is drawn from a study of T cell clonotyping in hematopoietic cell transplantation. Profiled with immunoSEQ multiplex PCR; TCRdb holds only in-frame clones, not every one. The sample yields more than 25,000 clones, 92% seen once. Findings of the study overall: After transplant, recipient diversity fell while pathologically expanded clonotypes grew through day 180. Graft donor and pretransplant recipient Inverse Simpson Index values predicted broader posttransplant TCR diversity. Few recipient clonotypes overlapped donors; over 95% were de novo at given depth.

The CDR3 runs 17 residues. The V and J ends lost 5 bases and 0 bases, in that order; junction bases with no gene match: 7. The germline CDR1 and CDR2 sequences are LNHDA and SQIVND (reference sequence). The sequence was collected from a female patient aged 50-59 years who had an allogeneic stem cell transplant from a related donor, so the T cells may come from the graft donor. Some clones in this sample may be carry-over from other donors' samples. Specimen: PBMCs, collected 100 days after allogeneic stem cell transplant. This chain joins TRBV19 and TRBJ1-3; 10 bases agree with TRBD1. The CDR3 spells CASSGGTGAPSGNTIYF. The CDR3 region has the DNA TGTGCCAGTAGTGGAGGGACAGGGGCTCCCTCTGGAAACACCATATATTTT.